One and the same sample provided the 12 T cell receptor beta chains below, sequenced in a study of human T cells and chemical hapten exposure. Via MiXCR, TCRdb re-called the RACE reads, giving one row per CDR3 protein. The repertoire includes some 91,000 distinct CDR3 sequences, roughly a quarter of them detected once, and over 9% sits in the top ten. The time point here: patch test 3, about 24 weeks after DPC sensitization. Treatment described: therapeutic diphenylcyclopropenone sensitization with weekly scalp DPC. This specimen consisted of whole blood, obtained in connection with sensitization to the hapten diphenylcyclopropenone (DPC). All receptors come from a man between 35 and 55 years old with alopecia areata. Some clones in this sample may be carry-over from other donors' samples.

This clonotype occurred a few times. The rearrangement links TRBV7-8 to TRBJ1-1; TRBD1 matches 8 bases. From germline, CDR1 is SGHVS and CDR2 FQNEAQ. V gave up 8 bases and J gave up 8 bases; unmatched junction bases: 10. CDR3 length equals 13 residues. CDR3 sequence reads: CASQGQAMGEAFF. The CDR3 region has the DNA TGTGCCAGCCAGGGACAGGCAATGGGAGAAGCTTTCTTT.

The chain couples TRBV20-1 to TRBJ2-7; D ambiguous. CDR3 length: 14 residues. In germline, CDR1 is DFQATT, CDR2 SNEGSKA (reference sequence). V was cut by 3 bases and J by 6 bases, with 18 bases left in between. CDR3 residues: CSASHGVGEGEQYF. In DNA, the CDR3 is TGCAGTGCTAGTCACGGTGTTGGTGAAGGCGAGCAGTACTTC.

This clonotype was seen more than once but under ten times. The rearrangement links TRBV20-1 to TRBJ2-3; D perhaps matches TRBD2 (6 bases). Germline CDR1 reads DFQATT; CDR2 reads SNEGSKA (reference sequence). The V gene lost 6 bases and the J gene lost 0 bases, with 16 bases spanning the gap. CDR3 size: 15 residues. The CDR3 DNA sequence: TGCAGTGCCCAAAACCGACTAGAGAGCACAGATACGCAGTATTTT. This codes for CSAQNRLESTDTQYF.

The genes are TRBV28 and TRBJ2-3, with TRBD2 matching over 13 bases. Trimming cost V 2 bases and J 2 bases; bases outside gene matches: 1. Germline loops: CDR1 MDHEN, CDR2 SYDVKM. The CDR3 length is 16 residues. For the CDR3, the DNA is TGTGCCAGCAGTTTAGGGACTAGCGGGAACACAGATACGCAGTATTTT. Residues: CASSLGTSGNTDTQYF.

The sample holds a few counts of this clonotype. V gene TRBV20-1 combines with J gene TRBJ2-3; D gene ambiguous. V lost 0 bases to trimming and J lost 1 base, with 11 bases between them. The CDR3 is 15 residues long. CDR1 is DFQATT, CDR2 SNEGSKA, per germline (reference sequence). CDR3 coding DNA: TGCAGTGCTAGAGATGTTACTACTCGCACAGATACGCAGTATTTT. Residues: CSARDVTTRTDTQYF.

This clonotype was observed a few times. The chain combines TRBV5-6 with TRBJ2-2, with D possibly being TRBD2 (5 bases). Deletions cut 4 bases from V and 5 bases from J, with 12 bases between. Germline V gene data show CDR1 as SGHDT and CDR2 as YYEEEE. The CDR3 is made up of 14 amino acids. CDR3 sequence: CASSRRRWTGELFF. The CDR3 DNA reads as TGTGCCAGCAGCCGTAGGAGGTGGACCGGGGAGCTGTTTTTT.

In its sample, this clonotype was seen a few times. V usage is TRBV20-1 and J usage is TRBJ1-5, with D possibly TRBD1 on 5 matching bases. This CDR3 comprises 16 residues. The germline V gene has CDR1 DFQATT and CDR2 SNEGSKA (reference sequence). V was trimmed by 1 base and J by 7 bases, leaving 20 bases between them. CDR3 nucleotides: TGCAGTGCTAGAGTTCGCGAGGGGTTGGTGGAACAGCCCCAGCATTTT. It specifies CSARVREGLVEQPQHF.

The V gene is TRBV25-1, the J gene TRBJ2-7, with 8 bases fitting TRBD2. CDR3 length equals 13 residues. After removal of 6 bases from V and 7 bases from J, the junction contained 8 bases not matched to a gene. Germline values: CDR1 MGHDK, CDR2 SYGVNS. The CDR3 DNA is TGTGCCAGCAGGGTAACAGCGGGAGAGGAGCAGTACTTC. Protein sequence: CASRVTAGEEQYF.

The CDR3 DNA sequence: TGTGCCAGCAGCTTATGGGGTAGCGGGGGCTCTAGCACAGATACGCAGTATTTT. It translates to CASSLWGSGGSSTDTQYF. The gene calls are TRBV11-2 and TRBJ2-3; TRBD2 agrees at 9 bases. J was trimmed by 0 bases and V by 2 bases; bases with no gene match: 9. Germline CDR1 SGHAT, CDR2 FQNNGV. The CDR3 has 18 residues. Filled out from reference TRBV11-2 and TRBJ2-3, the complete variable domain reads EAGVAQSPRYKIIEKRQSVAFWCNPISGHATLYWYQQILGQGPKLLIQFQNNGVVDDSQLPKDRFSAERLKGVDSTLKIQPAKLEDSAVYLCASSLWGSGGSSTDTQYFGPGTRLTVL.

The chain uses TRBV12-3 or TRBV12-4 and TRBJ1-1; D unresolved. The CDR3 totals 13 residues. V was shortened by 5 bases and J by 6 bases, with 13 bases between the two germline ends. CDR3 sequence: CASSGYLGAEAFF. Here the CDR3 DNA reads TGTGCCAGCAGTGGATACCTGGGAGCTGAAGCTTTCTTT.

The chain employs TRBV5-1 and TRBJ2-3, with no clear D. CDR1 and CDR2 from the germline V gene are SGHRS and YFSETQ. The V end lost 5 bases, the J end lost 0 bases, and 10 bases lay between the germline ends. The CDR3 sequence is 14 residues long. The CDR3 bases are TGCGCCAGCAGGGGTACCCTCAGCACAGATACGCAGTATTTT. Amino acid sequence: CASRGTLSTDTQYF.

CDR3 sequence: CASSKGISYNEQFF. The CDR3 nucleotides are TGTGCCAGCAGCAAGGGTATTTCCTACAATGAGCAGTTCTTC. V is TRBV7-2 and J is TRBJ2-1; no firm D call. From germline, CDR1 is SGHTA and CDR2 FQGNSA. Trimming took off 5 bases at V and 1 base at J, with 9 bases between the two ends. This CDR3 has 14 residues.